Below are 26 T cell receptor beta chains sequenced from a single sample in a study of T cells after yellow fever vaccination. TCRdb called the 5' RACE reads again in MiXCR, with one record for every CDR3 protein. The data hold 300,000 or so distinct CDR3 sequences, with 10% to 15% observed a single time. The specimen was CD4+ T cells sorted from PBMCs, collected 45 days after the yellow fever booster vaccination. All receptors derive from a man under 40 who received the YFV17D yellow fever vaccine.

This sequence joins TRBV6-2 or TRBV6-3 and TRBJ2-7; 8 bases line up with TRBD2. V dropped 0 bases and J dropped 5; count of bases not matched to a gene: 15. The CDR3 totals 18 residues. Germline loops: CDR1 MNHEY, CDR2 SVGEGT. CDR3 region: CASSYSRVFVGRANEQYF. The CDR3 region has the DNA TGTGCCAGCAGTTACTCGAGAGTTTTCGTCGGGAGGGCCAACGAGCAGTACTTC.

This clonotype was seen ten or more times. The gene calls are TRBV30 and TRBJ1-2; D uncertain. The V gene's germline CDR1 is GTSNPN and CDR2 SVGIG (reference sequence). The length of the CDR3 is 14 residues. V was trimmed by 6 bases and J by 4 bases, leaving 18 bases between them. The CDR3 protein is CACPLRWQGYGYTF. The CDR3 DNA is TGTGCCTGCCCCCTTCGATGGCAAGGCTATGGCTACACCTTC.

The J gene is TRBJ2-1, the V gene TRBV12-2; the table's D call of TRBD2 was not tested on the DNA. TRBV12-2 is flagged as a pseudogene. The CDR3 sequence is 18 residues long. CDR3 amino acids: CASRLAPKLAGDCNEQFF. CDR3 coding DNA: TGTGCAAGTCGCTTAGCCCCGAAGCTAGCGGGAGATTGCAATGAGCAGTTCTTC.

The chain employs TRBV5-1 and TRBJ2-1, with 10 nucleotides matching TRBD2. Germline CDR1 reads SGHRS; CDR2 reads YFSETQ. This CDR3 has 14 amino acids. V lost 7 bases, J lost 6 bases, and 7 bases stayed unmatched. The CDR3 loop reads CASGGTSEGNEQFF. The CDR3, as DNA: TGCGCCAGCGGGGGGACTAGCGAAGGCAATGAGCAGTTCTTC. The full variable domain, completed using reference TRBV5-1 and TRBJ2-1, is KAGVTQTPRYLIKTRGQQVTLSCSPISGHRSVSWYQQTPGQGLQFLFEYFSETQRNKGNFPGRFSGRQFSNSRSEMNVSTLELGDSALYLCASGGTSEGNEQFFGPGTRLTVL.

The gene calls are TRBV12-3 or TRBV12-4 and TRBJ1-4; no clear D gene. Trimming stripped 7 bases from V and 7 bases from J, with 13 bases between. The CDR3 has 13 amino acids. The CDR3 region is CASNPRWSEKLFF. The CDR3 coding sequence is TGTGCCAGCAATCCCCGGTGGTCTGAAAAACTGTTTTTT.

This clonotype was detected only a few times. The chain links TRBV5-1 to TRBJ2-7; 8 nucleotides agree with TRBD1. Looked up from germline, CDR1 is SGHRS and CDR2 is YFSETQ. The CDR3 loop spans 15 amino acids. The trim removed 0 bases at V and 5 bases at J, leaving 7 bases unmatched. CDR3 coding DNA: TGCGCCAGCAGCTTGGCGCAGGGGGCGTTCAACGAGCAGTACTTC. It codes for CASSLAQGAFNEQYF.

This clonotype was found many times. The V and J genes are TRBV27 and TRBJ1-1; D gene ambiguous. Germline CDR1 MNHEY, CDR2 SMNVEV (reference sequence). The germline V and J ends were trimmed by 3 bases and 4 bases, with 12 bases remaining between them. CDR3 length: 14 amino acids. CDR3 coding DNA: TGTGCCAGCAGTTTGCATAGAGGTGCCACTGAAGCTTTCTTT. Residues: CASSLHRGATEAFF.

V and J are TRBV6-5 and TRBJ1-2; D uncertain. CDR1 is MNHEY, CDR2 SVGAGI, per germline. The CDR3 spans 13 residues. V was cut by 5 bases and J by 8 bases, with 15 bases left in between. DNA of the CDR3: TGTGCCAGCAGTACAGAGGGTGTAGGGGGCTACACCTTC. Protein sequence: CASSTEGVGGYTF.

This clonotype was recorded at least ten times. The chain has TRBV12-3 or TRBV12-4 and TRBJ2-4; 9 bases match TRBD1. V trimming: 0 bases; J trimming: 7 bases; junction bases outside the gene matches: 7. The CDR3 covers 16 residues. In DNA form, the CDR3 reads TGTGCCAGCAGTTTAGCGCCGGGACAGGGAAATAACATTCAGTACTTC. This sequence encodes CASSLAPGQGNNIQYF.

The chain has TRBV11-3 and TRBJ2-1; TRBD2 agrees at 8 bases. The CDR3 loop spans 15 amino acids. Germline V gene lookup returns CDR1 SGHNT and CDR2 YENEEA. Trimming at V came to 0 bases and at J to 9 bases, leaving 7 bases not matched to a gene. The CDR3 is CASSLERKAGGEQFF. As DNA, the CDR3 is TGTGCCAGCAGCTTAGAACGAAAGGCGGGAGGTGAGCAGTTCTTC. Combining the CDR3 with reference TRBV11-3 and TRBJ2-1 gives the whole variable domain EAGVVQSPRYKIIEKKQPVAFWCNPISGHNTLYWYLQNLGQGPELLIRYENEEAVDDSQLPKDRFSAERLKGVDSTLKIQPAELGDSAVYLCASSLERKAGGEQFFGPGTRLTVL.

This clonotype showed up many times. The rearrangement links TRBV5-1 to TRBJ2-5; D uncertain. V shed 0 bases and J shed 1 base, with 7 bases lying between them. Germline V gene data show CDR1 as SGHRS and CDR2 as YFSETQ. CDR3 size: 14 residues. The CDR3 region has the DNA TGCGCCAGCAGCTTGGAGTGGGGCCAAGAGACCCAGTACTTC. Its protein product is CASSLEWGQETQYF.

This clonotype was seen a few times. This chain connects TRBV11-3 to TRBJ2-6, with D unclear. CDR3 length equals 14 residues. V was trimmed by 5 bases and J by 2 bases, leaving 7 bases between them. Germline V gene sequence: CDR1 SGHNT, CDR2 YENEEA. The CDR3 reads CASSPGTGANVLTF. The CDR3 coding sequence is TGTGCCAGCAGCCCTGGGACTGGGGCCAACGTCCTGACTTTC.

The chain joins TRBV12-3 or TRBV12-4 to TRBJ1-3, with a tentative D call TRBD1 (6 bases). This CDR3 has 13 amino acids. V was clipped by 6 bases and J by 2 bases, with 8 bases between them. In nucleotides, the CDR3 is TGTGCCAGCAGCCGACAGGCTGGAAACACCATATATTTT. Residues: CASSRQAGNTIYF.

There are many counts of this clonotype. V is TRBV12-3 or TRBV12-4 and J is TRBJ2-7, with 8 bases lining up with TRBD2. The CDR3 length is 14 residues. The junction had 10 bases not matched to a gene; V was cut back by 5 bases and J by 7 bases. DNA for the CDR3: TGTGCCAGCAGTAGGACTAGCCAAGAAAAGGAGCAGTACTTC. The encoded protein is CASSRTSQEKEQYF.

The CDR3 DNA reads TGTGCCACCAGGGGGGGGAACACTGAAGCTTTCTTT. Its translation is CATRGGNTEAFF. V and J are TRBV6-6 and TRBJ1-1; TRBD1 agrees at 7 bases. The CDR3 extends over 12 amino acids. J gave up 1 base and V 10 bases, and 3 bases lay outside the gene matches. Germline CDR1 reads MNHNY; CDR2 reads SVGAGI (reference sequence).

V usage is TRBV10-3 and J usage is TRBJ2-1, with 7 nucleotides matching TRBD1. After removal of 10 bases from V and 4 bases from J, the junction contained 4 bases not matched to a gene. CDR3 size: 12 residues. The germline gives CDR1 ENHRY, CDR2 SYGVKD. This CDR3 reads CATGDSYNEQFF. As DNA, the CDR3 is TGTGCCACCGGGGACAGTTACAATGAGCAGTTCTTC.

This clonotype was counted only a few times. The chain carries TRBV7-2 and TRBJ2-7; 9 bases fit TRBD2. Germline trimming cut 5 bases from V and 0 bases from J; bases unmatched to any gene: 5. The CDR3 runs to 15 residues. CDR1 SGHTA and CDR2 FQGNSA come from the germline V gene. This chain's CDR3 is CASSPKREASYEQYF. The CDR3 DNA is TGTGCCAGCAGCCCCAAGCGGGAGGCCTCCTACGAGCAGTACTTC.

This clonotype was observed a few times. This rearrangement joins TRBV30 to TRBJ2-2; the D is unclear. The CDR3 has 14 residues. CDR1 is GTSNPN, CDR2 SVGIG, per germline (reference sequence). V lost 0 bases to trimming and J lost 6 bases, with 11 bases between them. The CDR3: CAWSVYSGPGELFF. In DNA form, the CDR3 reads TGTGCCTGGAGTGTATACAGTGGGCCCGGGGAGCTGTTTTTT.

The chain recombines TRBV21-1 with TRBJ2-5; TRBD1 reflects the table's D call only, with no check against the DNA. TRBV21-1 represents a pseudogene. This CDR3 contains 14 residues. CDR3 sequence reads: CASSKGQNQETQYF. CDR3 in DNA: TGTGCCAGCAGCAAAGGACAGAACCAAGAGACCCAGTACTTC.

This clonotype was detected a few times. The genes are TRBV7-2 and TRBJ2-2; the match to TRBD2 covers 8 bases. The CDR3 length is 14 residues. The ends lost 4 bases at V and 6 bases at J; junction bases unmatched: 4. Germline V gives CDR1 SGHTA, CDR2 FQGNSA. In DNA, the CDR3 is TGTGCCAGCAGCTCGGGACTAGGTTCCGGGGAGCTGTTTTTT. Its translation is CASSSGLGSGELFF.

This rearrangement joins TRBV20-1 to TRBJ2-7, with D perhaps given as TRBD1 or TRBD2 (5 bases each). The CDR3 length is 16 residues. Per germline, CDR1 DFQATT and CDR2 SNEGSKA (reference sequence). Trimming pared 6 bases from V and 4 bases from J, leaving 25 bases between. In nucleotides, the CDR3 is TGCAGTGCCCACTCGGGCCGGGACGTGGACCTTTACGAGCAGTACTTC. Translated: CSAHSGRDVDLYEQYF.

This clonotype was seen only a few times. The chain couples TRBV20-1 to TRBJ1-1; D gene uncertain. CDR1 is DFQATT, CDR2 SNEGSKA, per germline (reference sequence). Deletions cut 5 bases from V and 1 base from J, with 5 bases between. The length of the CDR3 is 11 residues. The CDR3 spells CSADTNTEAFF. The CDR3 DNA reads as TGCAGTGCTGACACGAACACTGAAGCTTTCTTT.

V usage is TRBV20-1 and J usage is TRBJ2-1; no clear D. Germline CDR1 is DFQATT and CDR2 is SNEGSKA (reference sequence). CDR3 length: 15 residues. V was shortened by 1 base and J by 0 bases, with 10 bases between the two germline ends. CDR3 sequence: CSARVVAVSYNEQFF. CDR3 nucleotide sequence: TGCAGTGCTAGAGTAGTTGCGGTCTCCTACAATGAGCAGTTCTTC.

The CDR3 protein is CASSGRALSDTQYF. The CDR3 nucleotides read TGCGCCAGCAGCGGGAGGGCCCTCTCAGATACGCAGTATTTT. V usage is TRBV5-1 and J usage is TRBJ2-3, with 7 nucleotides matching TRBD2. Germline V gene lookup returns CDR1 SGHRS and CDR2 YFSETQ. V trimming: 4 bases; J trimming: 4 bases; junction bases outside the gene matches: 6. CDR3 size: 14 residues.

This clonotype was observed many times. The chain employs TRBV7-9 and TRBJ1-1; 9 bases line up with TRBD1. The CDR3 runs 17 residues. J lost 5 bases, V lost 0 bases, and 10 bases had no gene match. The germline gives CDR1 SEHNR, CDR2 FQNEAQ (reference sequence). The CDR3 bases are TGTGCCAGCAGCTTAGCGAGGAGACAGGGGGATCGGACTGAAGCTTTCTTT. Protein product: CASSLARRQGDRTEAFF.

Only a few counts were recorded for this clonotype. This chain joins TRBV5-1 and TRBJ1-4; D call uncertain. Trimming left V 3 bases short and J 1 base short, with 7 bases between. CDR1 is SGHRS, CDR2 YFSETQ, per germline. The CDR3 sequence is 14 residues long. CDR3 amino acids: CASSSQGTNEKLFF. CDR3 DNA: TGCGCCAGCAGCTCCCAAGGAACTAATGAAAAACTGTTTTTT.